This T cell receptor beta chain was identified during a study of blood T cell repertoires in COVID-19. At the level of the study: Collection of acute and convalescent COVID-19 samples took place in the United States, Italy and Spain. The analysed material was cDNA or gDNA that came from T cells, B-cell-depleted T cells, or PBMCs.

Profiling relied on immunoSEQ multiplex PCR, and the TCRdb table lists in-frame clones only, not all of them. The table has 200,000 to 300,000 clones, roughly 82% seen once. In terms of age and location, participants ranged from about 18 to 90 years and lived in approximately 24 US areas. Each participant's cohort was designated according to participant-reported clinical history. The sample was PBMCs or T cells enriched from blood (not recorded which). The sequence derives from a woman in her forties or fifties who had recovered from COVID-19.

The DNA of the CDR3 is TGTGCCAGCAGCCACTATGCGGGCGGACTAGCCGAATCAGATACGCAGTATTTT. It specifies CASSHYAGGLAESDTQYF. This chain connects TRBV3-1 (or the pseudogene TRBV3-2) to TRBJ2-3, with 8 bases lining up with TRBD2. Germline CDR1 and CDR2: LGHDT and YNNKEL (reference sequence). The V and J ends lost 3 bases and 4 bases, in that order; junction bases with no gene match: 15. The CDR3 totals 18 residues.